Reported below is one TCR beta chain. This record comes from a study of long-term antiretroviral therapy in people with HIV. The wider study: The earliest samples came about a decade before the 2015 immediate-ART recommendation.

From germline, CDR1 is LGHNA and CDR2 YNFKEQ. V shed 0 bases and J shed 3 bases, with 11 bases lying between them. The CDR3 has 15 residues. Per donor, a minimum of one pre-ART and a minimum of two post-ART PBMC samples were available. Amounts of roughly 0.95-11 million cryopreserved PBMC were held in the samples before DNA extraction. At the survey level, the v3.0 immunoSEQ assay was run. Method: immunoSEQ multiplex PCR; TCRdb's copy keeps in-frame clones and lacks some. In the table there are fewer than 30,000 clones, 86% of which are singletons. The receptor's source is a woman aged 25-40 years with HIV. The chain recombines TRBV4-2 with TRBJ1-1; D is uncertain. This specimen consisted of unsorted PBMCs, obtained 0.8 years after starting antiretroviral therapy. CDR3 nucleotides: TGTGCCAGCAGCCAAGACATGGAGATGTACACTGAAGCTTTCTTT. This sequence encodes CASSQDMEMYTEAFF.